These 24 T cell receptor beta chains were all obtained from the same sample, sequenced in a study of T cell responses to AZD1222 COVID-19 vaccine. The repertoire was sequenced with immunoSEQ multiplex PCR; TCRdb's copy has only in-frame clones and lacks some. Among some 150,000 clones listed, roughly 93% were seen once. The sample was peripheral blood, taken on day 0 of AZD1222 vaccination. These receptors all come from an adult in good health.

This chain joins TRBV19 and TRBJ1-2; TRBD1 might be the D (5 bases). Between the trimmed V and J ends, which lost 9 bases and 1 base, there was a span of 15 bases. Germline V gives CDR1 LNHDA, CDR2 SQIVND (reference sequence). The length of the CDR3 is 14 residues. CDR3: CASQLGPNNYGYTF. The CDR3 DNA follows: TGTGCCAGCCAGTTGGGGCCGAATAACTATGGCTACACCTTC.

The chain links TRBV3-1 (or the pseudogene TRBV3-2) to TRBJ2-1; D might be TRBD1 (6 bases). Germline V gene lookup returns CDR1 LGHDT and CDR2 YNNKEL (reference sequence). The CDR3 consists of 14 residues. Trimming pared 0 bases from V and 6 bases from J, leaving 9 bases between. The CDR3 DNA is TGTGCCAGCAGCCAAGATACAGGGAGCAATGAGCAGTTCTTC. It specifies CASSQDTGSNEQFF.

This chain joins TRBV19 and TRBJ1-2, with 9 bases fitting TRBD1. The V and J ends lost 8 bases and 6 bases, in that order; junction bases with no gene match: 13. Germline loops: CDR1 LNHDA, CDR2 SQIVND (reference sequence). The CDR3 contains 15 residues. CDR3 nucleotide sequence: TGTGCCAGTCAACTGGACAGGGGCGGGGAGCATGGCTACACCTTC. Its protein product is CASQLDRGGEHGYTF.

The V gene is TRBV5-5, the J gene TRBJ2-1; D not certain. Per germline, CDR1 SGHKS and CDR2 YYEKEE (reference sequence). The V end was cut by 2 bases, the J end by 7 bases, with 7 bases between. The CDR3 is made up of 12 amino acids. The chain's CDR3 is CASSFSRNEQFF. The DNA for the CDR3 is TGTGCCAGCAGCTTTAGTCGGAATGAGCAGTTCTTC.

This clone was observed a single time. The chain joins TRBV27 to TRBJ2-1; D possibly corresponds to TRBD2 (5 bases). V was clipped by 3 bases and J by 6 bases, with 12 bases between them. The CDR3 extends over 14 amino acids. CDR1 is MNHEY, CDR2 SMNVEV, per germline (reference sequence). The CDR3 nucleotides are TGTGCCAGCAGTTTTAAGGACTTTTCCAATGAGCAGTTCTTC. Translation: CASSFKDFSNEQFF.

CDR3 loop: CASSPRDPPTDTQYF. The CDR3 DNA reads as TGTGCCAGCAGCCCCAGGGATCCCCCCACAGATACGCAGTATTTT. The gene calls are TRBV3-1 (or the pseudogene TRBV3-2) and TRBJ2-3, with TRBD1 as a possible D gene (5 bases). The CDR3 runs to 15 residues. The germline V gene has CDR1 LGHDT and CDR2 YNNKEL (reference sequence). V gave up 4 bases and J gave up 2 bases, with 13 bases separating them.

V gene TRBV14 combines with J gene TRBJ2-7; 7 nucleotides line up with TRBD2. Trimming took 1 base from V and 6 from J; bases not matched to a gene: 6. The CDR3 consists of 14 residues. From germline, CDR1 is SGHDN and CDR2 FVKESK. CDR3: CASSQGTSVREQYF. The DNA for the CDR3 is TGTGCCAGCAGCCAAGGAACTAGCGTACGCGAGCAGTACTTC.

This chain joins TRBV5-6 and TRBJ2-7; TRBD1 aligns across 9 bases. The ends lost 4 bases at V and 7 bases at J; junction bases unmatched: 24. The CDR3 is 19 amino acids. Germline assignment: CDR1 SGHDT and CDR2 YYEEEE. The CDR3 loop is CASSLGWPQLGTGLWEQYF. The CDR3 nucleotides read TGTGCCAGCAGCCTCGGATGGCCACAATTAGGGACAGGGTTGTGGGAGCAGTACTTC.

CDR3 in DNA: TGTGCCTGGGGGACGGGCAGCTCCTACAATGAGCAGTTCTTC. Its translation is CAWGTGSSYNEQFF. This chain joins TRBV30 and TRBJ2-1; D may correspond to TRBD1 or TRBD2 (5 bases each). The V and J ends lost 5 bases and 0 bases respectively, with 11 bases between them. The CDR3 has 14 amino acids. From germline, CDR1 is GTSNPN and CDR2 SVGIG (reference sequence).

This chain uses TRBV6-5 with TRBJ1-4; no firm D call. V lost 8 bases, J lost 10 bases, and 11 bases lay in between. Germline V CDR1 and CDR2: MNHEY, SVGAGI. CDR3 length: 11 residues. CDR3 loop: CASGNLGKLFF. DNA of the CDR3: TGTGCCAGCGGGAACTTAGGAAAACTGTTTTTT.

V is TRBV6-5 and J is TRBJ2-3, with unresolved D. The CDR3 has 14 residues. The germline V and J ends were trimmed by 0 bases and 4 bases, with 8 bases remaining between them. Germline CDR1 MNHEY, CDR2 SVGAGI. CDR3: CASSYSPRSDTQYF. The CDR3 region has the DNA TGTGCCAGCAGTTACTCCCCCAGATCAGATACGCAGTATTTT.

This chain connects TRBV24-1 to TRBJ1-1, with TRBD1 as a possible D gene (5 bases). This CDR3 comprises 13 residues. V lost 4 bases and J lost 3, with 8 bases in between. Germline-derived CDR1 and CDR2 are KGHDR and SFDVKD. DNA of the CDR3: TGTGCCACCAGTGACACAGGTTACACTGAAGCTTTCTTT. Translating it yields CATSDTGYTEAFF.

V usage is TRBV7-8 and J usage is TRBJ2-1, with 9 bases identical to TRBD2. Germline-derived CDR1 and CDR2 are SGHVS and FQNEAQ. J was trimmed by 0 bases and V by 5 bases; bases with no gene match: 8. The CDR3 extends over 17 amino acids. The chain's CDR3 is CASSNSGRLDSYNEQFF. In nucleotides, the CDR3 is TGTGCCAGCAGCAATAGCGGGAGATTGGACTCCTACAATGAGCAGTTCTTC.

The genes are TRBV3-1 (or the pseudogene TRBV3-2) and TRBJ1-6, with a possible D match to TRBD1 (6 bases). Germline V lookup: CDR1 LGHDT, CDR2 YNNKEL (reference sequence). V gave up 1 base and J gave up 7 bases, with 8 bases separating them. This CDR3 contains 14 residues. The CDR3 coding sequence is TGTGCCAGCAGCCAAGCAGGGGCCAATTCACCCCTCCACTTT. Amino acid sequence: CASSQAGANSPLHF.

The chain has TRBV19 and TRBJ2-1; 8 bases agree with TRBD2. CDR3 length: 16 residues. From germline, CDR1 is LNHDA and CDR2 SQIVND (reference sequence). J gave up 6 bases and V 4 bases, and 11 bases lay outside the gene matches. CDR3 nucleotides: TGTGCCAGTAGTAATCCCAGCGGGAGTGAAGGCAATGAGCAGTTCTTC. Translating it yields CASSNPSGSEGNEQFF.

The chain is built from TRBV5-4 and TRBJ2-7; D possibly uses TRBD1 or TRBD2 (5 bases each). The CDR3 extends over 14 amino acids. Germline V gene data show CDR1 as SGHNT and CDR2 as YYREEE (reference sequence). Deletions cut 4 bases from V and 3 bases from J, with 14 bases between. As DNA, the CDR3 is TGTGCCAGCAGCAGGGACGGCCTTGGCTACGAGCAGTACTTC. Protein sequence: CASSRDGLGYEQYF.

This sequence joins TRBV6-5 and TRBJ1-1, with a weak D call TRBD1 (6 bases). The V end lost 6 bases, the J end lost 3 bases, and 17 bases lay between the germline ends. Germline lookup yields CDR1 MNHEY and CDR2 SVGAGI. The CDR3 contains 15 residues. CDR3 loop: CASSYRDMAYTEAFF. The CDR3 region has the DNA TGTGCCAGCAGCTACCGGGACATGGCCTACACTGAAGCTTTCTTT.

The V and J genes are TRBV11-2 and TRBJ2-7; unclear D gene. The CDR3 has 14 amino acids. CDR1 and CDR2 (germline): SGHAT, FQNNGV. V dropped 1 base and J dropped 2 bases, with 9 bases sitting between them. CDR3 amino acids: CASSLADSTYEQYF. The CDR3 bases are TGTGCCAGCAGCTTAGCTGATTCAACCTACGAGCAGTACTTC. Based on the CDR3 plus reference TRBV11-2 and TRBJ2-7, the full variable domain is EAGVAQSPRYKIIEKRQSVAFWCNPISGHATLYWYQQILGQGPKLLIQFQNNGVVDDSQLPKDRFSAERLKGVDSTLKIQPAKLEDSAVYLCASSLADSTYEQYFGPGTRLTVT.

The chain carries TRBV2 and TRBJ1-2; D is unresolved. CDR1 SNHLY and CDR2 FYNNEI come from the germline V gene. CDR3 length equals 14 residues. V gave up 5 bases and J gave up 1 base, with 11 bases separating them. CDR3 protein: CASSPGAVNYGYTF. The CDR3 DNA follows: TGTGCCAGCAGTCCGGGAGCCGTTAACTATGGCTACACCTTC.

The J gene is TRBJ1-4, the V gene TRBV5-6; 7 bases agree with TRBD1. The CDR3 totals 15 residues. The trim removed 3 bases at V and 6 bases at J, leaving 8 bases unmatched. Germline assignment: CDR1 SGHDT and CDR2 YYEEEE. CDR3 sequence (DNA): TGTGCCAGCAGCTCTAGACAGGGTTTGGATGAAAAACTGTTTTTT. Translating gives CASSSRQGLDEKLFF.

The chain joins TRBV10-2 to TRBJ1-2; maybe TRBD1 (5 bases). V was trimmed by 3 bases and J by 4 bases, leaving 15 bases between them. Germline assignment: CDR1 WSHSY and CDR2 SAAADI. The CDR3 has 15 amino acids. CDR3 amino acids: CASSEFSWGTYGYTF. CDR3 DNA sequence: TGCGCCAGCAGTGAATTTTCTTGGGGGACCTATGGCTACACCTTC.

CDR3 protein: CASSSERRSGANVLTF. In DNA, the CDR3 is TGTGCCAGCAGCTCGGAGCGCCGCTCTGGGGCCAACGTCCTGACTTTC. The chain combines TRBV5-4 with TRBJ2-6; D gene unclear. Germline V lookup: CDR1 SGHNT, CDR2 YYREEE (reference sequence). There are 16 residues in the CDR3. Trimming took 3 bases from V and 0 from J, leaving 10 bases between them.

CDR3 region: CSVMASGKSSYNEQFF. In DNA form, the CDR3 reads TGCAGCGTTATGGCTAGCGGGAAGAGCTCCTACAATGAGCAGTTCTTC. The chain uses TRBV29-1 and TRBJ2-1, with 9 bases fitting TRBD2. V shed 5 bases and J 0 bases; nucleotides not matched to a gene: 8. Germline-derived CDR1 and CDR2 are SQVTM and ANQGSEA. The CDR3 covers 16 residues.

The CDR3 sequence is CASSSPGSEAFF. The DNA of the CDR3 is TGTGCCAGCAGTTCGCCCGGGAGTGAAGCTTTCTTT. The rearrangement uses TRBV28 and TRBJ1-1; D not resolved. V lost 4 bases to trimming and J lost 7 bases, with 10 bases between them. The CDR3 contains 12 residues. Germline assignment: CDR1 MDHEN and CDR2 SYDVKM.